This T cell receptor (beta chain) derives from a study of cytotoxic CD8 clonotypes in ibrutinib-treated CLL. Sequenced by immunoSEQ multiplex PCR; TCRdb stores in-frame clones only, minus some. The sample includes 100,000 to 150,000 clones, 80% to 90% seen only once; the top ten take around 2.1%. CDR1 and CDR2 from the germline V gene are SGDLS and YYNGEE. The CDR3 has 15 amino acids. The V gene lost 4 bases and the J gene lost 4 bases, with 15 bases spanning the gap. This rearrangement joins TRBV9 to TRBJ1-5, with D unclear. Sequencing was performed on PBMCs, taken after 24 months of ibrutinib treatment. This sequence originates from a human donor with chronic lymphocytic leukemia. As DNA, the CDR3 is TGTGCCAGCAGCCAGTACTGGGGTTTTAATCAGCCCCAGCATTTT. Its protein product is CASSQYWGFNQPQHF.